This T cell receptor beta chain stems from a study of T-cell memory formation after mild COVID-19. Study-wide points: Unconfirmed was the SARS-CoV-2 specificity of second-wave clones that peaked on day 37.

V trimming: 1 base; J trimming: 3 bases; junction bases outside the gene matches: 9. The CDR3 contains 17 residues. TCRdb fed the 5' RACE reads into MiXCR, producing one record per CDR3 protein. The data show 150,000 to 200,000 distinct CDR3 sequences, around a third seen once. This clonotype occurred a few times. Its target is unknown. The sample consisted of PBMCs or a T cell subset sorted from them (not recorded which). V usage is TRBV12-3 or TRBV12-4 and J usage is TRBJ1-2; 9 bases map to TRBD1. This clonotype was obtained from an adult woman who had mild COVID-19 (a few samples of this study predate the infection). Cell type and time point are not known. CDR3 in DNA: TGTGCCAGCAGTTTAGTCCACAGGGGGCAGTCCCACTATGGCTACACCTTC. Its protein product is CASSLVHRGQSHYGYTF.